This T cell receptor beta chain is drawn from a study of T cells in Graves' hyperthyroidism and ophthalmopathy. Study outcomes and limitations: In blood, most of the thyroid clonotypes expanded above 0.001 were also present. Onset of ophthalmopathy came a median 6.5 months after the model predicted it.

This clonotype was recorded once. What it recognizes is unknown. Template material for amplifying TCR beta CDR3 regions consisted of RNA transcripts. The TCR CDR3 first-round RT-PCR relied on the HTBI primer set. TCRdb re-analysed the multiplex PCR reads in MiXCR, keeping a single row per CDR3 protein. The table includes around 300,000 distinct CDR3 sequences, approximately 14% detected once. The V end lost 1 base, the J end lost 5 bases, and 13 bases lay between the germline ends. Per the germline V gene, CDR1 is SGHDT and CDR2 is YYEEEE. The CDR3 has 15 residues. The V call is TRBV5-6, the J call TRBJ1-5, with unresolved D. Material: blood. The receptor was derived from a woman in her twenties or thirties with Graves' hyperthyroidism. CDR3 sequence: CASSLSGKWDQPQHF. The CDR3 nucleotides read TGTGCCAGCAGCTTGTCGGGAAAGTGGGATCAGCCCCAGCATTTT.